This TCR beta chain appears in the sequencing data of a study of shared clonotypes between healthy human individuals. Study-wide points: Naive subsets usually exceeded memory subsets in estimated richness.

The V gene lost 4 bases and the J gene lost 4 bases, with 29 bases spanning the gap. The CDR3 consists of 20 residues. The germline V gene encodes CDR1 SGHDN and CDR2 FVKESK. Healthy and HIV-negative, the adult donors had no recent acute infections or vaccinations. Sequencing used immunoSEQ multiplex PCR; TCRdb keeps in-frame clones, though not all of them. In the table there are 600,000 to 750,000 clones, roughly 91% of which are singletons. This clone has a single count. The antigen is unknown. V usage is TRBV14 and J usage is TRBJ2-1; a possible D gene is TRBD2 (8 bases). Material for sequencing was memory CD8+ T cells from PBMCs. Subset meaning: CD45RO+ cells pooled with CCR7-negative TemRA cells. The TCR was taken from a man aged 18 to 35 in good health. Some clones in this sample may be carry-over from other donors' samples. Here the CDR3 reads CASSPRQGAIREGLYNEQFF. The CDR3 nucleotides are TGTGCCAGCAGCCCAAGACAGGGAGCTATTCGGGAGGGCTTATACAATGAGCAGTTCTTC.